A selection of T cell receptor beta chains follows, all from one sample in a study of shared clonotypes between healthy human individuals. Clones were read by immunoSEQ multiplex PCR, and TCRdb kept only the in-frame ones, dropping some. The repertoire holds millions of clones, with around 95% as singletons. Sequencing was done on a sample of naive CD4+ T cells sorted from blood. All receptors derive from a man younger than 35 in good health. The CDR3 runs from the conserved cysteine through the conserved F or W. The D gene is left open where the match is weak. The size field is filled for only some rows; it gives once, few, many or a size class.

D gene: NA; J gene: TRBJ2-1; clone size: NA; V gene: TRBV2; CDR3 protein: CASSGSGRSYNEQFF; CDR3 DNA: TGTGCCAGCAGTGGAAGCGGTCGCTCCTACAATGAGCAGTTCTTC
D gene: TRBD1; J gene: TRBJ1-6; clone size: NA; V gene: TRBV6-5; CDR3 protein: CASSYSQGTGDSPLHF; CDR3 DNA: TGTGCCAGCAGTTACTCCCAGGGGACAGGGGATTCACCCCTCCACTTT
D gene: NA; J gene: TRBJ2-7; clone size: NA; V gene: TRBV18; CDR3 protein: CASSLSSALYEQYF; CDR3 DNA: TGTGCCAGCTCACTCTCCTCGGCCCTCTACGAGCAGTACTTC
D gene: NA; J gene: TRBJ2-2; clone size: NA; V gene: TRBV5-4; CDR3 protein: CASSFGNTGELFF; CDR3 DNA: TGTGCCAGCAGCTTTGGGAACACCGGGGAGCTGTTTTTT
D gene: NA; J gene: TRBJ1-6; clone size: NA; V gene: TRBV19; CDR3 protein: CASSIQREVGSPLHF; CDR3 DNA: TGTGCCAGTAGTATTCAGAGGGAGGTCGGTTCACCCCTCCACTTT
D gene: TRBD1; J gene: TRBJ2-4; clone size: NA; V gene: TRBV28; CDR3 protein: CASTRQGAKNIQYF; CDR3 DNA: TGTGCCAGCACCCGACAGGGAGCCAAAAACATTCAGTACTTC
D gene: NA; J gene: TRBJ1-2; clone size: NA; V gene: TRBV4-3; CDR3 protein: CASSQVQGGGYTF; CDR3 DNA: TGCGCCAGCAGCCAAGTGCAGGGAGGCGGCTACACCTTC
D gene: TRBD2; J gene: TRBJ2-3; clone size: NA; V gene: TRBV30; CDR3 protein: CAWSPIGRGASTDTQYF; CDR3 DNA: TGTGCCTGGAGTCCCATCGGGCGGGGGGCTTCCACAGATACGCAGTATTTT
D gene: NA; J gene: TRBJ2-7; clone size: NA; V gene: TRBV7-9; CDR3 protein: CASSSQGSVTYEQYF; CDR3 DNA: TGTGCCAGCAGCTCCCAGGGGTCAGTCACCTACGAGCAGTACTTC
D gene: TRBD2; J gene: TRBJ2-1; clone size: NA; V gene: TRBV9; CDR3 protein: CASSPSGGPSEQFF; CDR3 DNA: TGTGCCAGCAGCCCTAGCGGGGGGCCTAGTGAGCAGTTCTTC
D gene: TRBD1; J gene: TRBJ1-5; clone size: NA; V gene: TRBV28; CDR3 protein: CASRGQDLSNQPQHF; CDR3 DNA: TGTGCCAGCAGGGGACAGGACCTTAGCAATCAGCCCCAGCATTTT
D gene: NA; J gene: TRBJ1-1; clone size: NA; V gene: TRBV5-1; CDR3 protein: CASSLRGEPTEAFF; CDR3 DNA: TGCGCCAGCAGCTTGCGAGGGGAGCCCACTGAAGCTTTCTTT
D gene: NA; J gene: TRBJ2-7; clone size: NA; V gene: TRBV6-5; CDR3 protein: CASSYSLAQSSYEQYF; CDR3 DNA: TGTGCCAGCAGTTACTCTCTGGCACAGAGCTCCTACGAGCAGTACTTC
D gene: NA; J gene: TRBJ1-6; clone size: NA; V gene: TRBV6-6; CDR3 protein: CASSEAAYNSPLHF; CDR3 DNA: TGTGCCAGCAGCGAGGCCGCCTATAATTCACCCCTCCACTTT
D gene: NA; J gene: TRBJ1-1; clone size: NA; V gene: TRBV6-6; CDR3 protein: CASSYSSSPEAFF; CDR3 DNA: TGTGCCAGCAGTTACTCCTCTTCACCAGAAGCTTTCTTT
D gene: NA; J gene: TRBJ1-5; clone size: NA; V gene: TRBV7-2; CDR3 protein: CASSPRVNQPQHF; CDR3 DNA: TGTGCCAGCAGCCCGAGGGTAAATCAGCCCCAGCATTTT
D gene: NA; J gene: TRBJ2-4; clone size: NA; V gene: TRBV6-8; CDR3 protein: CASSISGEWEGVAKNIQYF; CDR3 DNA: TGTGCCAGCAGTATCTCGGGTGAATGGGAAGGGGTAGCCAAAAACATTCAGTACTTC
D gene: NA; J gene: TRBJ1-4; clone size: NA; V gene: TRBV7-2; CDR3 protein: CASSLSGGGNEKLFF; CDR3 DNA: TGTGCCAGCAGCTTAAGTGGCGGTGGTAATGAAAAACTGTTTTTT
D gene: NA; J gene: TRBJ1-4; clone size: NA; V gene: TRBV4-3; CDR3 protein: CASSQDRKGEKVEKLFF; CDR3 DNA: TGCGCCAGCAGCCAAGATCGGAAGGGTGAAAAGGTGGAGAAACTGTTTTTT
D gene: NA; J gene: TRBJ1-6; clone size: NA; V gene: TRBV27; CDR3 protein: CASSDPRGGSYNSPLHF; CDR3 DNA: TGTGCCAGCAGCGACCCGAGGGGGGGGTCCTATAATTCACCCCTCCACTTT
D gene: NA; J gene: TRBJ2-1; clone size: NA; V gene: TRBV11-3; CDR3 protein: CASSEGALPNEQFF; CDR3 DNA: TGTGCCAGCAGCGAGGGCGCGCTACCCAATGAGCAGTTCTTC
D gene: NA; J gene: TRBJ2-3; clone size: NA; V gene: TRBV6-1; CDR3 protein: CASSEFGTDTQYF; CDR3 DNA: TGTGCCAGCAGTGAATTTGGCACAGATACGCAGTATTTT
D gene: TRBD2; J gene: TRBJ2-3; clone size: few; V gene: TRBV5-1; CDR3 protein: CASSLGRGTTDTQYF; CDR3 DNA: TGCGCCAGCAGCTTGGGGCGGGGGACCACAGATACGCAGTATTTT